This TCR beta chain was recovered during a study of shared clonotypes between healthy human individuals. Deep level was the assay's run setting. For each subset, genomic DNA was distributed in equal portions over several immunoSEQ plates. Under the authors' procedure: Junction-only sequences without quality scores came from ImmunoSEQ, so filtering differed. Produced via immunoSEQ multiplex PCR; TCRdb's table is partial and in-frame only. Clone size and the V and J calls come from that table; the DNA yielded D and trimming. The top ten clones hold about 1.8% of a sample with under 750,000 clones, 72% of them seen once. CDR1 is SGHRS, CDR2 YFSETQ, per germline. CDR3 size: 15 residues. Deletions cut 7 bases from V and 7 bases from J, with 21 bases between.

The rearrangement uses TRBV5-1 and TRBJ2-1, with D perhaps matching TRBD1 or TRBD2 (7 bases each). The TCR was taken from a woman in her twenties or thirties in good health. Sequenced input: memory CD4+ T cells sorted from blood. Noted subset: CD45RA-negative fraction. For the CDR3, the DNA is TGCGCCAGCCAGCGGGGAGACAGGGATTCGAATGAGCAGTTCTTC. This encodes CASQRGDRDSNEQFF.